This TCR beta chain was sequenced in a study of response to subunit inactivated influenza vaccine. TCRdb re-analysed the RT-PCR reads in MiXCR, keeping a single row per CDR3 protein. Of over 400,000 distinct CDR3 sequences listed, about an eighth are singletons. This clonotype was seen a few times. V lost 2 bases and J 0 bases, leaving 10 bases between the germline ends. The CDR3 covers 15 residues. Germline lookup yields CDR1 MDHEN and CDR2 SYDVKM. This receptor was identified in a man aged 50 or older who received an inactivated influenza vaccine. This chain connects TRBV28 to TRBJ1-1; TRBD1 might be the D (5 bases). This specimen consisted of PBMCs from blood, obtained 40 to 50 days after vaccination. In nucleotides, the CDR3 is TGTGCCAGCAGTTTACACCGGGACCTGAACACTGAAGCTTTCTTT. Translating it yields CASSLHRDLNTEAFF.